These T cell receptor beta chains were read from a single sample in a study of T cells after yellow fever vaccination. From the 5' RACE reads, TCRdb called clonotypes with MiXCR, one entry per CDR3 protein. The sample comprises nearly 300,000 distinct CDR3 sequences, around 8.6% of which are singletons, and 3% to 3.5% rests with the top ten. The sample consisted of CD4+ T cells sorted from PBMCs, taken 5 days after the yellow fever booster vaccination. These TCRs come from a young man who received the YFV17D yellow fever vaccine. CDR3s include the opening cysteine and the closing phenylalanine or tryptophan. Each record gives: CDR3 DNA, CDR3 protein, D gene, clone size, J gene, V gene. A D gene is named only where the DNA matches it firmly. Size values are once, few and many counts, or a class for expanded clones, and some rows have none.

CDR3nt: TGTGCCAGCAGCCAAGCGGAGGGGGGGCGCTTGAGTGAGCAGTTCTTC
CDR3aa: CASSQAEGGRLSEQFF
d_gene: .
abundance: .
j_gene: TRBJ2-1
v_gene: TRBV3-1

CDR3nt: TGTGCCAGCAGACCGGGACAGGGCCAAAAACTGTTTTTT
CDR3aa: CASRPGQGQKLFF
d_gene: TRBD1
abundance: .
j_gene: TRBJ1-4
v_gene: TRBV2

CDR3nt: TGTGCCAGCAGCCGCGACGGGACTTATGGCTACACCTTC
CDR3aa: CASSRDGTYGYTF
d_gene: .
abundance: few
j_gene: TRBJ1-2
v_gene: TRBV6-5

CDR3nt: TGTGCCAGCAGTTACTCGAATAGGGGGGAACAGCCCCAGCATTTT
CDR3aa: CASSYSNRGEQPQHF
d_gene: .
abundance: .
j_gene: TRBJ1-5
v_gene: TRBV6-2/TRBV6-3

CDR3nt: TGTGCCAGCGTCCGCGGCCAGGGGGAAAACGAGCAGTACTTC
CDR3aa: CASVRGQGENEQYF
d_gene: TRBD1
abundance: many
j_gene: TRBJ2-7
v_gene: TRBV18

CDR3nt: TGTGCCAGCAGGGTGGCCAACCTGGGTAATTCACCCCTCCACTTT
CDR3aa: CASRVANLGNSPLHF
d_gene: .
abundance: few
j_gene: TRBJ1-6
v_gene: TRBV12-3/TRBV12-4

CDR3nt: TGTGCCAGTATGGCCCTCTCCGGCAGCCACAATCAGCCCCAGCATTTT
CDR3aa: CASMALSGSHNQPQHF
d_gene: .
abundance: .
j_gene: TRBJ1-5
v_gene: TRBV19

CDR3nt: TGTGCCAGCAGTTACTGGCGTGACTCTGGGGCCAACGTCCTGACTTTC
CDR3aa: CASSYWRDSGANVLTF
d_gene: .
abundance: many
j_gene: TRBJ2-6
v_gene: TRBV6-5

CDR3nt: TGCAGTGCTAGAGATATTGTTAACTATGGCTACACCTTC
CDR3aa: CSARDIVNYGYTF
d_gene: .
abundance: few
j_gene: TRBJ1-2
v_gene: TRBV20-1

CDR3nt: TGTGCCAGCAGTTTGAAAGTAGGGGGTACGCAGTATTTT
CDR3aa: CASSLKVGGTQYF
d_gene: .
abundance: .
j_gene: TRBJ2-3
v_gene: TRBV7-2

CDR3nt: TGCGCCAGCAGCCAAGAAGCGAGGGTCAGGGAAGAGACCCAGTACTTC
CDR3aa: CASSQEARVREETQYF
d_gene: .
abundance: many
j_gene: TRBJ2-5
v_gene: TRBV4-3

CDR3nt: TGTGCCAGCAGTTCCCGCCGGGACAGGGGGATTGGGGCGCAGTATTTT
CDR3aa: CASSSRRDRGIGAQYF
d_gene: TRBD1
abundance: many
j_gene: TRBJ2-3
v_gene: TRBV12-3/TRBV12-4

CDR3nt: TGTGCCAGCAGTCCCCGACACAGGGGTGTGTTGTTAGAGACCCAGTACTTC
CDR3aa: CASSPRHRGVLLETQYF
d_gene: TRBD1
abundance: once
j_gene: TRBJ2-5
v_gene: TRBV6-2/TRBV6-3

CDR3nt: TGTGCCAGCACCGAGGTCCCTCCGGGACTAGCGGGGGGGCTTCGGGATACGCAGTATTTT
CDR3aa: CASTEVPPGLAGGLRDTQYF
d_gene: TRBD2
abundance: once
j_gene: TRBJ2-3
v_gene: TRBV27

CDR3nt: TGTGCCAGCAGTTCACAGAGCAACACCGGGGAGCTGTTTTTT
CDR3aa: CASSSQSNTGELFF
d_gene: .
abundance: .
j_gene: TRBJ2-2
v_gene: TRBV6-1

CDR3nt: TGTGCCAGCAGCTTGGGAGGGTTCTATGAGCAGTTCTTC
CDR3aa: CASSLGGFYEQFF
d_gene: .
abundance: few
j_gene: TRBJ2-1
v_gene: TRBV5-4

CDR3nt: TGTGCCACCAGCAGAGAGGGACGAGTAAATGAGCAGTTCTTC
CDR3aa: CATSREGRVNEQFF
d_gene: .
abundance: .
j_gene: TRBJ2-1
v_gene: TRBV15

CDR3nt: TGTGCCAGCAGTGAGACTGGCCATGCGAATACGCAGTATTTT
CDR3aa: CASSETGHANTQYF
d_gene: .
abundance: few
j_gene: TRBJ2-3
v_gene: TRBV6-1

CDR3nt: TGTGCCAGCAGCTCTAGCGGGGGGGAGCAAGAGACCCAGTACTTC
CDR3aa: CASSSSGGEQETQYF
d_gene: TRBD2
abundance: many
j_gene: TRBJ2-5
v_gene: TRBV7-2

CDR3nt: TGTGCCACTCGTTCGGGGGGGGCCCTTGAGACCCAGTACTTC
CDR3aa: CATRSGGALETQYF
d_gene: TRBD2
abundance: few
j_gene: TRBJ2-5
v_gene: TRBV15